Following are 15 T cell receptor beta chains from one sample sequenced in a study of T cell repertoires in cytomegalovirus infection. From the reads, TCRdb called clonotypes with MiXCR, one entry per CDR3 protein. The sample lists approximately 240,000 distinct CDR3 sequences; over 9% were seen once. Specimen: PBMCs. The receptors stem from a human donor in good health (CMV status not recorded). Some clones in this sample may be carry-over from other donors' samples.

This clonotype was seen at least ten times. CDR3 DNA: TGTGCCAGCAGTTCCAGATCTAGCGGGAGAGGAGAGACCCAGTACTTC. It specifies CASSSRSSGRGETQYF. This chain connects TRBV12-3 or TRBV12-4 to TRBJ2-5, with 10 nucleotides matching TRBD2. This CDR3 spans 16 amino acids. V shed 4 bases and J 4 bases; nucleotides not matched to a gene: 9.

This clonotype was found many times. The chain carries TRBV7-2 and TRBJ2-3; D gene uncertain. The CDR3 is 14 amino acids. CDR1 and CDR2 (germline): SGHTA, FQGNSA. V lost 2 bases to trimming and J lost 2 bases, with 8 bases between them. The CDR3 nucleotides read TGTGCCAGCAGCTTATTCGGTTCCACAGATACGCAGTATTTT. This gives the protein CASSLFGSTDTQYF.

The DNA for the CDR3 is TGTGCCAGCAGTTTCTCCAGGGGCGCTGAAGCTTTCTTT. Its translation: CASSFSRGAEAFF. The chain couples TRBV12-3 or TRBV12-4 to TRBJ1-1; D might be TRBD1 (6 bases). Trimming pared 3 bases from V and 6 bases from J, leaving 11 bases between. The CDR3 totals 13 residues.

This clonotype was seen repeatedly, ten times or more. The rearrangement uses TRBV19 and TRBJ2-7; 9 nucleotides agree with TRBD1. This CDR3 contains 15 residues. J lost 5 bases, V lost 2 bases, and 7 bases had no gene match. The germline CDR1 and CDR2 sequences are LNHDA and SQIVND (reference sequence). CDR3 coding DNA: TGTGCCAGTAGTATAAATTTCCGGACAGGGGACGAGCAGTACTTC. Its protein is CASSINFRTGDEQYF.

This clonotype occurred a few times. CDR3 sequence: CASSQAGGSGANVLTF. In DNA, the CDR3 is TGTGCCAGCAGCCAAGCGGGAGGGTCTGGGGCCAACGTCCTGACTTTC. The chain is built from TRBV3-1 and TRBJ2-6, with 8 bases fitting TRBD2. The ends lost 1 base at V and 1 base at J; junction bases unmatched: 0. CDR3 size: 16 residues. Germline-derived CDR1 and CDR2 are LGHDT and YNNKEL (reference sequence).

The genes are TRBV28 and TRBJ2-5; D is unresolved. Trimming took 3 bases from V and 3 from J, leaving 11 bases between them. The V gene's germline CDR1 is MDHEN and CDR2 SYDVKM. This CDR3 contains 14 residues. The CDR3 DNA sequence: TGTGCCAGCAGTTTCCCGGCGGAAGAAGAGACCCAGTACTTC. Translating it yields CASSFPAEEETQYF.

The V gene is TRBV19, the J gene TRBJ2-7; either TRBD1 or TRBD2 may supply D (5 bases each). Looked up from germline, CDR1 is LNHDA and CDR2 is SQIVND (reference sequence). The CDR3 sequence is 17 residues long. V was clipped by 1 base and J by 5 bases, with 21 bases between them. This CDR3 is CASSIGGSRTTSHEQYF. CDR3 nucleotide sequence: TGTGCCAGTAGTATAGGGGGGTCGAGGACAACCTCTCACGAGCAGTACTTC.

This clonotype was found many times. The CDR3 sequence: CASSPPGTGAQETQYF. In DNA form, the CDR3 reads TGTGCCAGCAGCCCCCCCGGGACAGGCGCCCAAGAGACCCAGTACTTC. The V and J genes are TRBV7-9 and TRBJ2-5; 8 bases are shared with TRBD1. Losses at the gene ends were 5 bases for V and 1 base for J; bases not matched to a gene: 9. The CDR3 length is 16 residues. Germline-derived CDR1 and CDR2 are SEHNR and FQNEAQ (reference sequence). Supplemented by reference TRBV7-9 and TRBJ2-5, the full variable domain reads DTGVSQNPRHKITKRGQNVTFRCDPISEHNRLYWYRQTLGQGPEFLTYFQNEAQLEKSRLLSDRFSAERPKGSFSTLEIQRTEQGDSAMYLCASSPPGTGAQETQYFGPGTRLLVL.

This chain's CDR3 is CASTRAANYGYTF. Here the CDR3 DNA reads TGTGCCAGCACAAGGGCAGCTAACTATGGCTACACCTTC. The genes are TRBV7-9 and TRBJ1-2; D uncertain. The germline CDR1 and CDR2 sequences are SEHNR and FQNEAQ (reference sequence). The CDR3 runs to 13 residues. V was clipped by 7 bases and J by 0 bases, with 9 bases between them.

This clonotype was seen a few times. The genes are TRBV20-1 and TRBJ2-7; TRBD1 agrees at 7 bases. This CDR3 is built from 13 residues. The germline gives CDR1 DFQATT, CDR2 SNEGSKA (reference sequence). V lost 5 bases, J lost 6 bases, and 10 bases stayed unmatched. CDR3 residues: CSAGPLTGTEQYF. The CDR3 DNA sequence: TGCAGTGCTGGCCCCCTGACAGGGACCGAGCAGTACTTC.

This clonotype was recorded only once. The genes are TRBV2 and TRBJ1-5; TRBD1 agrees at 7 bases. The CDR3 has 12 residues. Germline lookup yields CDR1 SNHLY and CDR2 FYNNEI. V shed 7 bases, J shed 5 bases, and the junction held 2 bases outside the gene matches. The CDR3, as DNA: TGTGCCAGCACAGGGACAGATCAGCCCCAGCATTTT. It yields the protein CASTGTDQPQHF.

This clonotype has a handful of counts. The chain links TRBV20-1 to TRBJ1-1; TRBD1 matches 7 bases. CDR1 DFQATT and CDR2 SNEGSKA come from the germline V gene (reference sequence). The CDR3 loop spans 13 amino acids. J was trimmed by 4 bases and V by 0 bases; bases with no gene match: 2. The CDR3 loop reads CSARDDRATEAFF. CDR3 DNA: TGCAGTGCTAGAGACGACAGGGCCACTGAAGCTTTCTTT.

The rearrangement links TRBV7-3 to TRBJ2-3; 15 bases line up with TRBD2. The CDR3 contains 19 residues. The trim removed 5 bases at V and 5 bases at J, leaving 14 bases unmatched. CDR1 and CDR2 from the germline V gene are SGHTA and FQGTGA. The CDR3 coding sequence is TGTGCCAGCAGCCAAGCCTCCCGGGGACTAGCGGGGGGACGAGATACGCAGTATTTT. This translates into CASSQASRGLAGGRDTQYF.

This clonotype was seen a handful of times. The V call is TRBV2, the J call TRBJ2-5; 8 bases map to TRBD1. The V gene's germline CDR1 is SNHLY and CDR2 FYNNEI. This CDR3 is built from 15 residues. Trimming cost V 3 bases and J 10 bases; bases outside gene matches: 13. This CDR3 reads CASSDTWTGQRDQYF. The CDR3 DNA follows: TGTGCCAGCAGTGATACGTGGACAGGGCAGCGTGACCAGTACTTC.

The rearrangement uses TRBV19 and TRBJ2-1; D is undetermined. V lost 3 bases and J 7 bases, leaving 7 bases between the germline ends. CDR3 length: 12 residues. CDR1 and CDR2 (germline): LNHDA, SQIVND (reference sequence). Here the CDR3 DNA reads TGTGCCAGTAGTATTTCCAGAAATGAGCAGTTCTTC. Its translation is CASSISRNEQFF.